This T cell receptor (beta chain) appears in the sequencing data of a study of T-cell reconstitution after alpha-beta-depleted transplantation in children. General study points: At around two months after transplant, the alpha-beta T cells were reportedly derived from several hundred expanded clones that came from non-depleted graft cells.

Trimming removed 4 bases from V and 5 bases from J; junction bases left unmatched: 7. There are 14 residues in the CDR3. This clonotype was counted ten times or more. Antigen unknown. Unique molecular identifiers were used to barcode this TCRbeta library. MiXCR was run by TCRdb on the PCR reads, yielding one entry per CDR3 protein. Seen here are around 800,000 distinct CDR3 sequences, less than 20% observed once, and the top ten hold around 5.3%. Sequences were derived from PBMCs, mostly from graft donor cells, sampled 360 days after TCRalphabeta/CD19-depleted stem cell transplant. The TCR was taken from a male patient aged 5 to 17 who had a stem cell transplant for acute lymphoblastic leukemia, so the T cells may come from the graft donor. The chain recombines TRBV12-3 or TRBV12-4 with TRBJ2-5; the match to TRBD1 covers 7 bases. In DNA, the CDR3 is TGTGCCAGCAGTTCATCGCAGGGGGTTGAGACCCAGTACTTC. It codes for CASSSSQGVETQYF.